This T cell receptor (beta chain) stems from a study of blood T cell repertoires in COVID-19. Across the study: Sources were T cells, B-cell-depleted T cells, or PBMCs; the material itself was cDNA or gDNA.

This clone was detected a few times. Authors' data handling: Using reference gene primer amplification, nucleated cell counts were estimated. This table comes from immunoSEQ multiplex PCR, and its TCRdb copy is limited to in-frame clones, with some not included. V, J and clone size are those of that table, while D and trimming were read from the DNA. This sample has roughly 260,000 clones, with about nine tenths found just once. V gave up 5 bases and J gave up 1 base, with 8 bases separating them. CDR1 LNHDA and CDR2 SQIVND come from the germline V gene (reference sequence). The CDR3 consists of 13 residues.

The chain has TRBV19 and TRBJ1-2; the D is unclear. This clonotype was obtained from a woman aged 40 to 49 with acute or convalescent COVID-19. The specimen sequenced was peripheral blood. CDR3: CASSLDFNYGYTF. Here the CDR3 DNA reads TGTGCCAGTAGTCTGGACTTTAACTATGGCTACACCTTC.